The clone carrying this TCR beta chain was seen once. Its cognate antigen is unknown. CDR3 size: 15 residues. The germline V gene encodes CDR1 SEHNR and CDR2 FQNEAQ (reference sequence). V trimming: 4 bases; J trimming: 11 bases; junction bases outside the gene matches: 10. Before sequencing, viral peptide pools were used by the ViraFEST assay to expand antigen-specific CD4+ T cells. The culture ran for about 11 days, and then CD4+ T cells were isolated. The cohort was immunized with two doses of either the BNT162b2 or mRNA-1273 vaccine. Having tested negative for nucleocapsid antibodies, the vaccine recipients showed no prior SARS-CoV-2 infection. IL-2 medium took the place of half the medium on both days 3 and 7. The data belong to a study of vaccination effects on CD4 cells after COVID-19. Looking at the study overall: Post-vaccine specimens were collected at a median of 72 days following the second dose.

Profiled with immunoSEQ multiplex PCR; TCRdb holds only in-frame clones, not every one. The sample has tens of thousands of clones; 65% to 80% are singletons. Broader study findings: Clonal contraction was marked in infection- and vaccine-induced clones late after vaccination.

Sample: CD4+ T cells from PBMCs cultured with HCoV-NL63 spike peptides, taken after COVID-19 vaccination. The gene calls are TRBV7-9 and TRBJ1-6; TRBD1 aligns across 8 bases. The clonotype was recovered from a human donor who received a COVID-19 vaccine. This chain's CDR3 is CASSSGGTESPPLHF. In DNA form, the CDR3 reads TGTGCCAGCAGCTCAGGGGGCACGGAGTCGCCACCCCTCCACTTT.